This record looks at one T cell receptor (beta chain) sequence and its context. The sample comes from a study of T cell changes during pregnancy in multiple sclerosis. Here immunoSEQ multiplex PCR was the method, and the copy in TCRdb shows in-frame clones only, minus some. The sample carries tens of thousands of clones, approximately 94% recorded once. Specimen: CD4+ T cells from peripheral blood mononuclear cells, collected after pregnancy. The source of this sequence is a female donor with multiple sclerosis, enrolled in a pregnancy study.

CDR3 in amino acids: CAIRLTGSQGYTF. DNA for the CDR3: TGTGCCATCAGGCTGACAGGATCTCAAGGCTACACCTTC. The J gene is TRBJ1-2, the V gene TRBV10-3, with D tentatively TRBD1 (6 bases). There are 13 residues in the CDR3. Between the trimmed V and J ends, which lost 6 bases and 8 bases, there was a span of 16 bases. CDR1 is ENHRY and CDR2 is SYGVKD in the germline V gene.